This is a list of T cell receptor beta chains from one sample in a study of Graves' ophthalmopathy and Graves' hyperthyroidism. TCRdb ran MiXCR on the multiplex PCR reads and lists one entry per CDR3 protein. The table has some 150,000 distinct CDR3 sequences, just under 40% seen once. Sequencing was done on a sample of peripheral blood. Receptor source: a man under 40 with Graves' ophthalmopathy. Each CDR3 is given with its conserved first and last residue. Each record gives: J gene, clone size, D gene, V gene, CDR3 DNA, CDR3 protein. A D gene is named only where the DNA matches it firmly. Where a row states a size, it is once, few, many or the class of an expanded clone; other rows omit it.

J: TRBJ2-4
size: NA
D: NA
V: TRBV15
DNA: TGTGCCACCAGCAGGGTCATCATTCAGTACTTC
CDR3: CATSRVIIQYF

J: TRBJ1-1
size: NA
D: TRBD1
V: TRBV2
DNA: TGTGCCAGCACCCGGGACAGGGGCACTGAAGCTTTCTTT
CDR3: CASTRDRGTEAFF

J: TRBJ2-7
size: NA
D: NA
V: TRBV19
DNA: TGTGCCAGTAGTATAAACAGCGGCCCGTACGAGCAGTACTTC
CDR3: CASSINSGPYEQYF

J: TRBJ2-6
size: NA
D: NA
V: TRBV6-5
DNA: TGTGCCAGCACTTTAACTACTGGGGCCAACGTCCTGACTTTC
CDR3: CASTLTTGANVLTF

J: TRBJ1-6
size: NA
D: NA
V: TRBV27
DNA: TGTGCCAGCAGTTTATTTGCAGAAAACTCACCCCTCCACTTT
CDR3: CASSLFAENSPLHF

J: TRBJ2-7
size: NA
D: NA
V: TRBV6-1
DNA: TGTGCCAGCAGTGAAAGGACAGGGTTTGCTAGCGGGGCCAGGGGAGAGCAGTACTTC
CDR3: CASSERTGFASGARGEQYF

J: TRBJ2-7
size: once
D: NA
V: TRBV6-2/TRBV6-3
DNA: TGTGCCAGCAGCCCCCAGGGGGCGGGAGGCTCCTACGAGCAGTACTTC
CDR3: CASSPQGAGGSYEQYF

J: TRBJ2-5
size: once
D: TRBD1
V: TRBV6-1
DNA: TGTGCCAGCACCAAGGGGGCAGGGTACCAAGAGACCCAGTACTTC
CDR3: CASTKGAGYQETQYF

J: TRBJ1-1
size: NA
D: TRBD1
V: TRBV12-3/TRBV12-4
DNA: TGTGCCAGCAGTGCGGACAGGGAGCATGCTTTCTTT
CDR3: CASSADREHAFF

J: TRBJ2-6
size: NA
D: NA
V: TRBV15
DNA: TGTGCCACCAGCAGAGGGGGCCCGATTCAGGGGACCTCTGGGGCCAACGTCCTGACTTTC
CDR3: CATSRGGPIQGTSGANVLTF

J: TRBJ2-5
size: NA
D: TRBD2
V: TRBV11-2
DNA: TGTGCCAGCAGCTCTAGCGGGAGGGTGGCCGAGACCCAGTACTTC
CDR3: CASSSSGRVAETQYF

J: TRBJ1-2
size: few
D: NA
V: TRBV28
DNA: TGTGCCAGCAGTCCACAGGGCGGGGGCTATGGCTACACCTTC
CDR3: CASSPQGGGYGYTF

J: TRBJ2-7
size: few
D: NA
V: TRBV18
DNA: TGTGCCAGCTCACCTACAGAGAACTCCTACGAGCAGTACTTC
CDR3: CASSPTENSYEQYF

J: TRBJ1-5
size: NA
D: NA
V: TRBV28
DNA: TGTGCCACCATGACCCGGGGTAGAGGGGTTAATCAGCCCCAGCATTTT
CDR3: CATMTRGRGVNQPQHF

J: TRBJ2-5
size: NA
D: TRBD1
V: TRBV11-2
DNA: TGTGCCAGCAGCTTAGGATCGGCAGGGGGTTCTCTCGGAGGCCAAGAGACCCAGTACTTC
CDR3: CASSLGSAGGSLGGQETQYF

J: TRBJ1-1
size: NA
D: TRBD1
V: TRBV6-2/TRBV6-3
DNA: TGTGCCAGCAGTCGACACCGGGGACAGACAAGGGACACTGAAGCTTTCTTT
CDR3: CASSRHRGQTRDTEAFF

J: TRBJ2-5
size: many
D: NA
V: TRBV7-2
DNA: TGTGCCAGCAGCTTCGCGAAAGAGACCCGGTACTTC
CDR3: CASSFAKETRYF

J: TRBJ1-3
size: NA
D: TRBD1
V: TRBV6-1
DNA: TGTGCCAGCAGGGAGGGGACAGGGACTGGAAACACCATATATTTT
CDR3: CASREGTGTGNTIYF

J: TRBJ2-7
size: NA
D: NA
V: TRBV20-1
DNA: TGCAGTGCCAGGATACCCTACGAGCAGTACTTC
CDR3: CSARIPYEQYF

J: TRBJ1-5
size: many
D: NA
V: TRBV6-5
DNA: TGTGCCAGCAGATTATCAGGGGGCAATCAGCCCCAGCATTTT
CDR3: CASRLSGGNQPQHF

J: TRBJ1-5
size: many
D: NA
V: TRBV19
DNA: TGTGCCAGTAAGGGGGAGAATCAGCCCCAGCATTTT
CDR3: CASKGENQPQHF

J: TRBJ1-2
size: many
D: NA
V: TRBV28
DNA: TGTGCCAGCGGATCCGTGGCCGTCTATGGCTACACCTTC
CDR3: CASGSVAVYGYTF

J: TRBJ2-6
size: NA
D: NA
V: TRBV6-5
DNA: TGTGCCAGCAGTTTCGCGGAATCTGGGGCCAACGTCCTGACTTTC
CDR3: CASSFAESGANVLTF

J: TRBJ1-3
size: NA
D: NA
V: TRBV3-1
DNA: TGTGCCAGCAGCCAGGACGTTAGCTCTGGAAACACCATATATTTT
CDR3: CASSQDVSSGNTIYF

J: TRBJ2-7
size: NA
D: NA
V: TRBV6-2/TRBV6-3
DNA: TGTGCCAGCAGTTACAACCACCCGGACCGTATTAGCTCCTACGAGCAGTACTTC
CDR3: CASSYNHPDRISSYEQYF

J: TRBJ2-6
size: many
D: NA
V: TRBV4-3
DNA: TGCGCCAGCAGCCAAGATGTGTCCTCTGGGGCCAACGTCCTGACTTTC
CDR3: CASSQDVSSGANVLTF

J: TRBJ2-5
size: many
D: NA
V: TRBV30
DNA: TGTGCCTGGAGCCAGGCCCCCCGGGGGACCCAGTACTTC
CDR3: CAWSQAPRGTQYF